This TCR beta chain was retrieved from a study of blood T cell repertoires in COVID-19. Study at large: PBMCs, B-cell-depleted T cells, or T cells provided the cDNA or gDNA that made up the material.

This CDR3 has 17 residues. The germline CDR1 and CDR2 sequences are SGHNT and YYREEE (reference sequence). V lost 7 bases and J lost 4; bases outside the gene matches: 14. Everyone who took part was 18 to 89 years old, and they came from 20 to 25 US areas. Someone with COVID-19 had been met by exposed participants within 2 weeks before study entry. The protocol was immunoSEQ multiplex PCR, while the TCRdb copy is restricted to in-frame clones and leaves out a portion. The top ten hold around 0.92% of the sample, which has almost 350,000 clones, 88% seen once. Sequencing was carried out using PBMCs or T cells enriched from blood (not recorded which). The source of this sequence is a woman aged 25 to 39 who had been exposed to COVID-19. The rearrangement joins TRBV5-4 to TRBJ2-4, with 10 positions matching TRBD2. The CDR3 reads CASGLAGVGTGKNIQYF. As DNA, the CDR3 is TGTGCCAGCGGTCTAGCGGGAGTCGGGACGGGGAAAAACATTCAGTACTTC.